The 30 T cell receptor beta chains reported below all come from one sample, sequenced in a study of T cell changes during pregnancy in multiple sclerosis (dated by TCRdb to between 2017 and 2020). Library preparation was by the immunoSEQ multiplex PCR assay. This immuneACCESS table, as held by TCRdb, lists in-frame sequences with V and J called but not all clones. Of the missing ones, under half trace to an unresolved V gene in checked studies; the others have no known cause. The sample includes approximately 100,000 clones, with approximately 92% observed a single time. The ten most abundant clones make up around 4.1% of the sample. The sample in question was peripheral blood, obtained in the first trimester of pregnancy. The origin of the receptors is a female donor with multiple sclerosis, enrolled in a pregnancy study.

The chain employs TRBV7-2 and TRBJ1-3; D gene uncertain. In germline, CDR1 is SGHTA, CDR2 FQGNSA. V was trimmed by 6 bases and J by 2 bases, leaving 17 bases between them. This CDR3 region has 16 residues. Written as DNA, the CDR3 is TGTGCCAGCAGTAAACCCCAGGTTACCACTGGAAACACCATATATTTT. It is translated as CASSKPQVTTGNTIYF.

The J gene is TRBJ1-1, the V gene TRBV19, with 7 positions matching TRBD1. The CDR3 extends over 12 amino acids. With V trimmed by 8 bases and J by 4 bases, 4 bases remained unmatched. Germline loops: CDR1 LNHDA, CDR2 SQIVND (reference sequence). The CDR3 DNA reads as TGTGCCAGTTCTCCAGGGGGCACTGAAGCTTTCTTT. Its protein product is CASSPGGTEAFF.

J is TRBJ1-6 and V is TRBV9, with a tentative D call TRBD1 (5 bases). There are 16 residues in the CDR3. Per germline, CDR1 SGDLS and CDR2 YYNGEE. V was clipped by 1 base and J by 7 bases, with 15 bases between them. This CDR3 is CASSVMDTSVNSPLHF. CDR3 DNA: TGTGCCAGCAGCGTAATGGACACCAGCGTCAATTCACCCCTCCACTTT.

The genes are TRBV6-1 and TRBJ2-3, with a possible D match to TRBD1 (5 bases). The germline V gene encodes CDR1 MNHNS and CDR2 SASEGT. V lost 2 bases and J lost 0, with 21 bases in between. This CDR3 contains 19 residues. In DNA, the CDR3 is TGTGCCAGCAGTGAAAACCAGGTTGACAGCACTTCTAGCACAGATACGCAGTATTTT. This codes for CASSENQVDSTSSTDTQYF.

The rearrangement uses TRBV2 and TRBJ2-7; unclear D gene. V was cut by 7 bases and J by 2 bases, with 12 bases left in between. Germline V gives CDR1 SNHLY, CDR2 FYNNEI. The CDR3 consists of 13 residues. The CDR3 loop is CASTVNTAYEQYF. The CDR3 nucleotides read TGTGCCAGCACCGTGAACACCGCCTACGAGCAGTACTTC. The whole variable domain, remainder taken from reference TRBV2 and TRBJ2-7, is EPEVTQTPSHQVTQMGQEVILRCVPISNHLYFYWYRQILGQKVEFLVSFYNNEISEKSEIFDDQFSVERPDGSNFTLKIRSTKLEDSAMYFCASTVNTAYEQYFGPGTRLTVT.

The chain has TRBV6-5 and TRBJ2-1; weak D call: TRBD1 (7 bases). This CDR3 comprises 13 residues. Germline values: CDR1 MNHEY, CDR2 SVGAGI. The V end was cut by 7 bases, the J end by 8 bases, with 15 bases between. The CDR3 reads CASTVQGGYEQFF. For the CDR3, the DNA is TGTGCCAGCACGGTGCAGGGGGGCTATGAGCAGTTCTTC.

V is TRBV30 and J is TRBJ1-3; D is ambiguous. CDR1 is GTSNPN and CDR2 is SVGIG in the germline V gene (reference sequence). There are 16 residues in the CDR3. V was cut by 3 bases and J by 3 bases, with 18 bases left in between. The CDR3 loop reads CAWSEPGLALGNTIYF. The CDR3 DNA reads as TGTGCCTGGAGCGAACCCGGTCTCGCGCTTGGAAACACCATATATTTT.

With respect to this clone: This sample includes further DNA sequences coding for the same CDR3. The V and J genes are TRBV5-1 and TRBJ2-3, with D possibly matching TRBD2 (5 bases). Trimming left V 2 bases short and J 1 base short, with 8 bases between. Germline CDR1 SGHRS, CDR2 YFSETQ. This CDR3 comprises 14 residues. CDR3 bases: TGCGCCAGCAGCTTAGCCGGGGGCACAGATACGCAGTATTTT. Translation: CASSLAGGTDTQYF.

The chain carries TRBV6-5 and TRBJ2-5; D perhaps matches TRBD2 (5 bases). In germline, CDR1 is MNHEY, CDR2 SVGAGI. The CDR3 sequence is 15 residues long. V dropped 4 bases and J dropped 5 bases, with 17 bases sitting between them. The CDR3 nucleotides read TGTGCCAGCAGTTTTCCCTCAGAGGGTCAGGAGACCCAGTACTTC. Encoded protein: CASSFPSEGQETQYF.

This chain links TRBV14 with TRBJ2-1, with D uncertain. The germline gives CDR1 SGHDN, CDR2 FVKESK. V was clipped by 0 bases and J by 0 bases, with 15 bases between them. The CDR3 has 18 amino acids. In nucleotides, the CDR3 is TGTGCCAGCAGCCAAGATCGCAAACATTCGAACTCCTACAATGAGCAGTTCTTC. It encodes CASSQDRKHSNSYNEQFF.

The chain links TRBV7-6 to TRBJ2-7; maybe TRBD2 (5 bases). The CDR3 runs to 13 residues. Germline CDR1 is SGHVS and CDR2 is FNYEAQ. Deletions cut 5 bases from V and 6 bases from J, with 14 bases between. The CDR3 loop reads CASSAGGSGEQYF. The CDR3 DNA sequence: TGTGCCAGCAGCGCAGGAGGTTCGGGCGAGCAGTACTTC.

The chain carries TRBV7-9 and TRBJ1-1; 8 bases map to TRBD1. J gave up 0 bases and V 4 bases, and 7 bases lay outside the gene matches. Germline CDR1 reads SEHNR; CDR2 reads FQNEAQ (reference sequence). This CDR3 has 16 residues. For the CDR3, the DNA is TGTGCCAGCAGCTCCCGGACAGGGCTAATGAACACTGAAGCTTTCTTT. Protein product: CASSSRTGLMNTEAFF.

The V call is TRBV9, the J call TRBJ1-3; TRBD1 is a possible D gene (5 bases). This CDR3 has 18 amino acids. Trimming stripped 0 bases from V and 0 bases from J, with 16 bases between. CDR1 is SGDLS and CDR2 is YYNGEE in the germline V gene. CDR3 sequence reads: CASSVGGGFRLSGNTIYF. The CDR3 region has the DNA TGTGCCAGCAGCGTAGGGGGGGGGTTCCGACTCTCTGGAAACACCATATATTTT.

The V and J genes are TRBV30 and TRBJ2-5; 13 bases map to TRBD2. CDR3 length: 18 residues. Germline V gives CDR1 GTSNPN, CDR2 SVGIG (reference sequence). The ends lost 0 bases at V and 5 bases at J; junction bases unmatched: 12. The CDR3 DNA reads as TGTGCCTGGAGTGTGTGGACTAGCGGGGGTCCGAAGGGGGAGACCCAGTACTTC. Translating it yields CAWSVWTSGGPKGETQYF.

This clone was counted a few times. This chain uses TRBV19 with TRBJ1-2; 7 nucleotides agree with TRBD1. The CDR3 runs to 14 residues. In germline, CDR1 is LNHDA, CDR2 SQIVND (reference sequence). Trimming removed 8 bases from V and 4 bases from J; junction bases left unmatched: 10. The CDR3 DNA follows: TGTGCCAGTGCGACGACAGGGTTTGGCTATGGCTACACCTTC. It yields the protein CASATTGFGYGYTF.

The CDR3 sequence: CASSWESGQPQHF. DNA of the CDR3: TGTGCCAGCAGTTGGGAGAGTGGGCAGCCCCAGCATTTT. The chain joins TRBV7-9 to TRBJ1-5; D ambiguous. This CDR3 region has 13 residues. Trimming pared 6 bases from V and 7 bases from J, leaving 13 bases between. Germline loops: CDR1 SEHNR, CDR2 FQNEAQ (reference sequence).

The rearrangement links TRBV5-1 to TRBJ2-6; the D gene is possibly TRBD1 (6 bases). The CDR3 sequence is 14 residues long. CDR1 is SGHRS, CDR2 YFSETQ, per germline. Trimming removed 7 bases at V and 3 bases at J, with 11 bases between. The DNA of the CDR3 is TGCGCCAGCGGCACAGGGAGTGGGGCCAACGTCCTGACTTTC. It is translated as CASGTGSGANVLTF.

The rearrangement links TRBV5-1 to TRBJ1-6; TRBD1 agrees at 7 bases. CDR1 is SGHRS, CDR2 YFSETQ, per germline. The CDR3 has 15 residues. Trimming at V came to 1 base and at J to 5 bases, leaving 3 bases not matched to a gene. The CDR3 here is CASSLTGENNSPLHF. The DNA for the CDR3 is TGCGCCAGCAGCTTGACAGGGGAAAATAATTCACCCCTCCACTTT. Using reference TRBV5-1 and TRBJ1-6 for the parts outside the CDR3, the full variable domain is KAGVTQTPRYLIKTRGQQVTLSCSPISGHRSVSWYQQTPGQGLQFLFEYFSETQRNKGNFPGRFSGRQFSNSRSEMNVSTLELGDSALYLCASSLTGENNSPLHFGNGTRLTVT.

As for this clone: Other DNA sequences in the same sample also yield this CDR3. This rearrangement joins TRBV9 to TRBJ1-6; D uncertain. Deletions cut 0 bases from V and 0 bases from J, with 4 bases between. Germline V lookup: CDR1 SGDLS, CDR2 YYNGEE. The CDR3 contains 15 residues. The CDR3 bases are TGTGCCAGCAGCGTAGGGAGCTCCTATAATTCACCCCTCCACTTT. Translation gives CASSVGSSYNSPLHF.

The chain couples TRBV12-5 to TRBJ1-2, with 8 bases lining up with TRBD1. The CDR3 contains 14 residues. V lost 7 bases and J lost 4; bases outside the gene matches: 8. Per the germline V gene, CDR1 is LGHNT and CDR2 is FRNRAP. The CDR3 DNA sequence: TGTGCTAGTGCCCACTTAACAGGGGGCTATGGCTACACCTTC. Translating gives CASAHLTGGYGYTF.

The chain links TRBV25-1 to TRBJ1-1; D might be TRBD1 (5 bases). V dropped 1 base and J dropped 0 bases, with 15 bases sitting between them. The CDR3 loop spans 17 amino acids. The germline gives CDR1 MGHDK, CDR2 SYGVNS. The CDR3, as DNA: TGTGCCAGCAGTGAATCCTGGAGGGGCGTCATGAACACTGAAGCTTTCTTT. It is translated as CASSESWRGVMNTEAFF.

This chain links TRBV5-1 with TRBJ2-2, with a weak D call TRBD2 (6 bases). From germline, CDR1 is SGHRS and CDR2 YFSETQ. The CDR3 is 16 residues long. Trimming left V 0 bases short and J 4 bases short, with 13 bases between. The CDR3, as DNA: TGCGCCAGCAGCTTGGCCATTGGAGGGTCCACCGGGGAGCTGTTTTTT. Translation gives CASSLAIGGSTGELFF.

The gene calls are TRBV6-5 and TRBJ2-4, with 10 bases aligning to TRBD1. With 0 bases clipped from V and 4 bases from J, the junction kept 3 bases outside the gene matches. CDR1 is MNHEY, CDR2 SVGAGI, per germline. This CDR3 has 16 amino acids. The CDR3 loop reads CASSYSGTGAKNIQYF. The CDR3 coding sequence is TGTGCCAGCAGTTACTCGGGGACAGGGGCAAAAAACATTCAGTACTTC.

The rearrangement uses TRBV7-9 and TRBJ1-1, with 7 bases matching TRBD1. This CDR3 spans 14 amino acids. The junction had 11 bases not matched to a gene; V was cut back by 6 bases and J by 7 bases. Germline CDR1 is SEHNR and CDR2 is FQNEAQ (reference sequence). CDR3 in DNA: TGTGCCAGCAGTAACACAGGGGACAAGAATGAAGCTTTCTTT. It encodes CASSNTGDKNEAFF.

The chain joins TRBV2 to TRBJ1-1; TRBD1 agrees at 8 bases. Germline V gene data show CDR1 as SNHLY and CDR2 as FYNNEI. Trimming removed 3 bases from V and 6 bases from J; junction bases left unmatched: 9. The CDR3 contains 15 residues. CDR3 DNA sequence: TGTGCCAGCAGTGAGGCAGGGGGCATTTGGGCTGAAGCTTTCTTT. It yields the protein CASSEAGGIWAEAFF.

The V and J genes are TRBV10-3 and TRBJ2-1; D is uncertain. Per germline, CDR1 ENHRY and CDR2 SYGVKD. The CDR3 contains 14 residues. V was shortened by 4 bases and J by 6 bases, with 13 bases between the two germline ends. The CDR3 DNA reads TGTGCCATCAGTGGAGGTCAAGTTCCCAATGAGCAGTTCTTC. This sequence encodes CAISGGQVPNEQFF.

This clone was seen just once. The chain has TRBV5-1 and TRBJ1-2; D gene unclear. V dropped 1 base and J dropped 1 base, with 5 bases sitting between them. The germline CDR1 and CDR2 sequences are SGHRS and YFSETQ. The CDR3 runs 13 residues. CDR3 sequence reads: CASSLRGNYGYTF. DNA of the CDR3: TGCGCCAGCAGCTTGCGCGGTAACTATGGCTACACCTTC. Supplemented by reference TRBV5-1 and TRBJ1-2, the full variable domain reads KAGVTQTPRYLIKTRGQQVTLSCSPISGHRSVSWYQQTPGQGLQFLFEYFSETQRNKGNFPGRFSGRQFSNSRSEMNVSTLELGDSALYLCASSLRGNYGYTFGSGTRLTVV.

The chain employs TRBV5-1 and TRBJ2-5; possibly TRBD2 for D (5 bases). V lost 4 bases and J 5 bases, leaving 9 bases between the germline ends. The germline V gene encodes CDR1 SGHRS and CDR2 YFSETQ. CDR3 length: 12 residues. The CDR3 DNA follows: TGCGCCAGCAGCATCACTAGGGAGACCCAGTACTTC. Translating it yields CASSITRETQYF.

V usage is TRBV5-6 and J usage is TRBJ2-7; D uncertain. CDR3 length: 14 amino acids. Germline V gene data show CDR1 as SGHDT and CDR2 as YYEEEE. V lost 1 base and J 3 bases, leaving 11 bases between the germline ends. The chain's CDR3 is CASSLSQKIYEQYF. The CDR3 coding sequence is TGTGCCAGCAGCTTGTCCCAGAAAATCTACGAGCAGTACTTC.

The chain is built from TRBV13 and TRBJ2-1; TRBD2 matches at 8 bases. Per germline, CDR1 PRHDT and CDR2 FYEKMQ (reference sequence). The CDR3 length is 17 residues. After removal of 5 bases from V and 3 bases from J, the junction contained 12 bases not matched to a gene. CDR3 bases: TGTGCCAGCAGCGCTCCCCCTTCCGGGGGGGTCTACAATGAGCAGTTCTTC. Protein product: CASSAPPSGGVYNEQFF.